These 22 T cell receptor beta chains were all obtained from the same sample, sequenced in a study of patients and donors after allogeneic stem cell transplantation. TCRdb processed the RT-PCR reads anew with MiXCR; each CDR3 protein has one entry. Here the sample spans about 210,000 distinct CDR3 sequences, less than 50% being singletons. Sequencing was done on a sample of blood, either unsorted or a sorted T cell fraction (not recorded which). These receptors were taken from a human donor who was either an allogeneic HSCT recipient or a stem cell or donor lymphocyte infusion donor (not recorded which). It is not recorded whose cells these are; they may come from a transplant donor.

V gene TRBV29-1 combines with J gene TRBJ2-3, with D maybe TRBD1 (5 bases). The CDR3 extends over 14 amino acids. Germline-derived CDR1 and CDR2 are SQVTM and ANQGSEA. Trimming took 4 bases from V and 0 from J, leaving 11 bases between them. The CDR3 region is CSVGKGQSTDTQYF. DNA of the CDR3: TGCAGCGTTGGGAAGGGGCAGAGCACAGATACGCAGTATTTT.

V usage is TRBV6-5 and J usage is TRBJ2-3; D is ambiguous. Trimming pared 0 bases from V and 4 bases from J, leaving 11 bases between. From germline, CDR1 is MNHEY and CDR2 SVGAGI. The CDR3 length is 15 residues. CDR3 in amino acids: CASSYSDGPSDTQYF. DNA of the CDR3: TGTGCCAGCAGTTACTCGGACGGGCCCTCAGATACGCAGTATTTT.

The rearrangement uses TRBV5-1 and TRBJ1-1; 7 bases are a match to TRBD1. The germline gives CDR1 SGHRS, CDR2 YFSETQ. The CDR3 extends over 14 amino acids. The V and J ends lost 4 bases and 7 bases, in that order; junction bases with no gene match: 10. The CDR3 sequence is CASSRWVQGSEAFF. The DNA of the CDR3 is TGCGCCAGCAGCCGTTGGGTACAGGGGAGTGAAGCTTTCTTT.

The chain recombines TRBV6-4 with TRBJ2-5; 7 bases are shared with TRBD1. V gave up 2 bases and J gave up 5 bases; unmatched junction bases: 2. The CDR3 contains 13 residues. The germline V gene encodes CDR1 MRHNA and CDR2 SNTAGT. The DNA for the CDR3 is TGTGCCAGCAGTGACAACAGGGGTGAGACCCAGTACTTC. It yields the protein CASSDNRGETQYF.

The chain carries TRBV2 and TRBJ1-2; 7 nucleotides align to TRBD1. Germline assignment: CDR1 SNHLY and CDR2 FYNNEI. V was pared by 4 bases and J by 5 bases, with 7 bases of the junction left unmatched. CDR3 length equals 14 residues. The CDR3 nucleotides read TGTGCCAGCAGTGGAAACACGGGACAGTATGGCTACACCTTC. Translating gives CASSGNTGQYGYTF. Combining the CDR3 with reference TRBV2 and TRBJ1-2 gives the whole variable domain EPEVTQTPSHQVTQMGQEVILRCVPISNHLYFYWYRQILGQKVEFLVSFYNNEISEKSEIFDDQFSVERPDGSNFTLKIRSTKLEDSAMYFCASSGNTGQYGYTFGSGTRLTVV.

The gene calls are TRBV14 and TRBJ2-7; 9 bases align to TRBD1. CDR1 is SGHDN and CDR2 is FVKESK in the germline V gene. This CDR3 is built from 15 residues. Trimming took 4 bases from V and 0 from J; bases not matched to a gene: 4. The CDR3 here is CASSPRGQGSYEQYF. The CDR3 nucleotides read TGTGCCAGCAGCCCGCGGGGACAGGGCTCCTACGAGCAGTACTTC.

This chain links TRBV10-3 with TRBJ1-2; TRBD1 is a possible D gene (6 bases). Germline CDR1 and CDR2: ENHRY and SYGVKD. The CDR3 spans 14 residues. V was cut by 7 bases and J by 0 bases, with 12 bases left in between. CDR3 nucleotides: TGTGCCATCACCGTCGGGGGCACTAACTATGGCTACACCTTC. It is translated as CAITVGGTNYGYTF.

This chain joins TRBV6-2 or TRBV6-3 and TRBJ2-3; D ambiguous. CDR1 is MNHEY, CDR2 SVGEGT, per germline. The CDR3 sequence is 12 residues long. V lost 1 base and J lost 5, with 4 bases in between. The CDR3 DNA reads TGTGCCAGCAGTTACTTCCTAGATACGCAGTATTTT. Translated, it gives CASSYFLDTQYF.

The CDR3 DNA sequence: TGCGCCAGCAGCCAAGCCCTAGCGGGGCTAGGGGAGACCCAGTACTTC. Residues: CASSQALAGLGETQYF. The genes are TRBV4-3 and TRBJ2-5; TRBD2 matches 9 bases. From germline, CDR1 is LGHNA and CDR2 YSLEER. The CDR3 has 16 amino acids. V lost 1 base and J lost 5; bases outside the gene matches: 8.

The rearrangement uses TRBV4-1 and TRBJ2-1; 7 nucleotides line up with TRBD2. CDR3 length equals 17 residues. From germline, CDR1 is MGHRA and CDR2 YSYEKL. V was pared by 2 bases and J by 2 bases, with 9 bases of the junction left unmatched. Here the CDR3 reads CASSQWVLADTYNEQFF. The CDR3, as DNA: TGCGCCAGCAGCCAATGGGTGCTAGCGGATACCTACAATGAGCAGTTCTTC.

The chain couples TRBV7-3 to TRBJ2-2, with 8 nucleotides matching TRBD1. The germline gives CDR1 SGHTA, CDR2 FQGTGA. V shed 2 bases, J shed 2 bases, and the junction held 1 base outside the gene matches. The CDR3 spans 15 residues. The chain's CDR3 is CASSLAGGNTGELFF. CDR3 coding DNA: TGTGCCAGCAGCTTAGCAGGGGGCAACACCGGGGAGCTGTTTTTT. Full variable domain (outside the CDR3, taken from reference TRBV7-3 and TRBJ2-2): GAGVSQTPSNKVTEKGKYVELRCDPISGHTALYWYRQSLGQGPEFLIYFQGTGAADDSGLPNDRFFAVRPEGSVSTLKIQRTERGDSAVYLCASSLAGGNTGELFFGEGSRLTVL.

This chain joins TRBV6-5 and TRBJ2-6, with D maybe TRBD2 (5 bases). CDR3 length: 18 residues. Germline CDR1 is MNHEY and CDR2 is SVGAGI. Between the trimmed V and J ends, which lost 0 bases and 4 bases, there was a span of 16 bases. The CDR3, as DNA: TGTGCCAGCAGTTACTCGACGGTCTCTCCGGGGGGGGCCAACGTCCTGACTTTC. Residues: CASSYSTVSPGGANVLTF.

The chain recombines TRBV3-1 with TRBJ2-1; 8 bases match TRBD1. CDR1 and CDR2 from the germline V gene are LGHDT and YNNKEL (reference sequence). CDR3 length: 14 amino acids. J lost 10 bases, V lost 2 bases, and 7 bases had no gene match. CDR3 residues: CASSQWTGTAEQFF. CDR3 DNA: TGTGCCAGCAGCCAATGGACAGGGACGGCCGAGCAGTTCTTC.

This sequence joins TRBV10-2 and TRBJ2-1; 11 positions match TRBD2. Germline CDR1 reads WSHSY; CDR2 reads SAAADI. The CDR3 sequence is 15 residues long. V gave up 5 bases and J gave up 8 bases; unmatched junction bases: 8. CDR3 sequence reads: CASSLLAGVWHEQFF. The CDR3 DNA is TGCGCCAGCAGTTTACTAGCGGGGGTGTGGCATGAGCAGTTCTTC.

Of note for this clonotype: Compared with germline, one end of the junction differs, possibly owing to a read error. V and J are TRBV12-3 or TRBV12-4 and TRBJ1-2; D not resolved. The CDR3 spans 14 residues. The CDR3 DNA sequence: TGTGCCGGCAGTTTACGAGGGCGCGAAGGTGGCTACACCTTC. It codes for CAGSLRGREGGYTF.

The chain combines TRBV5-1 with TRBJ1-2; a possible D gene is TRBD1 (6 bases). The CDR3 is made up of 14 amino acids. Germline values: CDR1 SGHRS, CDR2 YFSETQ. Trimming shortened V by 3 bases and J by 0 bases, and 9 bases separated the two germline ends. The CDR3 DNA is TGCGCCAGCAGCTGGGGACACCCTAACTATGGCTACACCTTC. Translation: CASSWGHPNYGYTF.

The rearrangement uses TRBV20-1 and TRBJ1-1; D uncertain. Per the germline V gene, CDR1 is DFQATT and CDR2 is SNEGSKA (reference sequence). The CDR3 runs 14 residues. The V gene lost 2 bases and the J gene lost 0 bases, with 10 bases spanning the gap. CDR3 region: CSARQTTMNTEAFF. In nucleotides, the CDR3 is TGCAGTGCTAGACAGACCACCATGAACACTGAAGCTTTCTTT.

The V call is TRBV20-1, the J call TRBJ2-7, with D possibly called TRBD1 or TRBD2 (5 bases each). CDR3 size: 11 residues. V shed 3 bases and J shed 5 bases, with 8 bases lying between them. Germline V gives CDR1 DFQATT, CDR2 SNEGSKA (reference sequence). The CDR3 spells CSASWGNEQYF. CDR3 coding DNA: TGCAGTGCTAGTTGGGGGAACGAGCAGTACTTC.

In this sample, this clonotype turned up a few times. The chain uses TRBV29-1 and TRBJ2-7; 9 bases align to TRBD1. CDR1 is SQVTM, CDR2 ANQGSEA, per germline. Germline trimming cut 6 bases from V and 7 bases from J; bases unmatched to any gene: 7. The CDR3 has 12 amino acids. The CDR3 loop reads CSVGQGAMEQYF. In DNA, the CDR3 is TGCAGCGTGGGACAGGGAGCAATGGAGCAGTACTTC.

The CDR3 sequence: CASSRPLIGGERNSPLHF. CDR3 sequence (DNA): TGCGCCAGCAGCCGACCACTCATCGGGGGGGAGAGGAATTCACCCCTCCACTTT. The genes are TRBV4-1 and TRBJ1-6; D might be TRBD1 (5 bases). The CDR3 is 18 amino acids. V dropped 4 bases and J dropped 7 bases, with 23 bases sitting between them. Per germline, CDR1 MGHRA and CDR2 YSYEKL.

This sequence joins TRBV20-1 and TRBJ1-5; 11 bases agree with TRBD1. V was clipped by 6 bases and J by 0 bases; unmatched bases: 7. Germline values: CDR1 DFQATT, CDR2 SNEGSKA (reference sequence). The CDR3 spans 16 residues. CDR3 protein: CSAQRTGGFSNQPQHF. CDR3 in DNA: TGCAGTGCACAAAGGACAGGGGGCTTTAGCAATCAGCCCCAGCATTTT.

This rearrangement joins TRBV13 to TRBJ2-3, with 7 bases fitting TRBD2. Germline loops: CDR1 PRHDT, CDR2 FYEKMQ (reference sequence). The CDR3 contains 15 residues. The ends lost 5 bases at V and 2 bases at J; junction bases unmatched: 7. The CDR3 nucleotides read TGTGCCAGCAGCCTCGCGGGGGAATCCACAGATACGCAGTATTTT. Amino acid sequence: CASSLAGESTDTQYF. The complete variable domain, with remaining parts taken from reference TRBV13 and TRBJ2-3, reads AAGVIQSPRHLIKEKRETATLKCYPIPRHDTVYWYQQGPGQDPQFLISFYEKMQSDKGSIPDRFSAQQFSDYHSELNMSSLELGDSALYFCASSLAGESTDTQYFGPGTRLTVL.